The clone carrying this T cell receptor beta chain occurred a few times. The antigen is unknown. Every bit of the isolated RNA underwent reverse transcription, so sequencing read expressed TCRB transcripts. Method: immunoSEQ multiplex PCR; TCRdb's copy keeps in-frame clones and lacks some. The sample lists around 450,000 clones, 11% occurring once. This sample stems from a study of beta chain features in type 1 diabetes. Study-wide points: For Type 1 diabetes patients, all four CD4+ subsets carried TCRB CDR3s that were moderately but significantly shorter.

On average, the one heparinised blood draw given by each donor was roughly 100 mL. The CDR3 length is 14 residues. Germline lookup yields CDR1 GTSNPN and CDR2 SVGIG (reference sequence). The V gene lost 7 bases and the J gene lost 2 bases, with 15 bases spanning the gap. This rearrangement joins TRBV30 to TRBJ1-3; D remains unclear. The TCR was taken from a woman in her late teens or twenties in good health. What was sequenced was naive CD4+ T cells from blood. CDR3 in DNA: TGTGCCTTTAAATGGGGTGGCACTGGAAACACCATATATTTT. Encoded protein: CAFKWGGTGNTIYF. The whole variable domain, remainder taken from reference TRBV30 and TRBJ1-3, is SQTIHQWPATLVQPVGSPLSLECTVEGTSNPNLYWYRQAAGRGLQLLFYSVGIGQISSEVPQNLSASRPQDRQFILSSKKLLLSDSGFYLCAFKWGGTGNTIYFGEGSWLTVV.